Listed here is a single TCR beta chain. Its specificity is unknown. TCRdb itself ran the reads through MiXCR, one entry per CDR3 protein. The sample has 150,000 to 200,000 distinct CDR3 sequences, 9.5% seen once. These data belong to a study of T cell repertoires in cytomegalovirus infection. Background on the study: Indications came from public TCR beta signatures; they pointed to CMV infection and to a matching HLA type. Study results and limitations: CMV-specific TCR beta clonotypes restricted by HLA-C were the ones dominating the ex vivo response. Cumulative frequency of public TCR beta families picked out carriers of CMV plus the relevant HLA.

Germline lookup yields CDR1 LGHDT and CDR2 YNNKEL (reference sequence). V was clipped by 4 bases and J by 7 bases; unmatched bases: 8. The CDR3 loop spans 15 amino acids. The sequencing input was PBMCs. This receptor was obtained from a human donor in good health (CMV status not recorded). Some clones in this sample may be carry-over from other donors' samples. This chain links TRBV3-1 with TRBJ2-1; 9 nucleotides agree with TRBD2. The DNA of the CDR3 is TGTGCCAGCAGCCCGACTAGCGGTGTAAGGAATGAGCAGTTCTTC. This translates into CASSPTSGVRNEQFF.